Presented here are 21 T cell receptor beta chains from one specimen sequenced in a study of blood T cells in healthy people across ages. The second PCR ran roughly 6 to 11 cycles with a sample-barcoded 5' primer and J-beta primers. TCRdb re-derived calls from the 5' RACE reads in MiXCR, one entry per CDR3 protein. The data hold some 760,000 distinct CDR3 sequences, with around 25% observed a single time. These records were also assigned to another study, of T cells of mothers and their children.

Specimen: blood. The receptors were sampled from a boy aged 5-17 years in good health.

The rearrangement uses TRBV11-2 and TRBJ2-7; D possibly uses TRBD1 or TRBD2 (6 bases each). This CDR3 spans 16 amino acids. Per germline, CDR1 SGHAT and CDR2 FQNNGV. The V end lost 3 bases, the J end lost 4 bases, and 19 bases lay between the germline ends. This chain's CDR3 is CASSFSPGGTPYEQYF. The CDR3 nucleotides read TGTGCCAGCAGCTTCTCCCCTGGGGGGACACCTTACGAGCAGTACTTC.

The CDR3 protein is CASSGSRSIQETQYF. CDR3 bases: TGTGCCAGCAGCGGAAGTCGGTCGATACAAGAGACCCAGTACTTC. The J gene is TRBJ2-1, the V gene TRBV12-3 or TRBV12-4; no clear D. The tail of the sequence fits TRBJ2-5 better, so the J call may be wrong. This CDR3 contains 15 residues.

The chain has TRBV28 and TRBJ2-6; a weak D match, TRBD1 (5 bases). The V gene's germline CDR1 is MDHEN and CDR2 SYDVKM. Trimming removed 8 bases at V and 1 base at J, with 15 bases between. The CDR3 extends over 16 amino acids. For the CDR3, the DNA is TGTGCCAGCGGCGTCCCGAACAGGTCTGGGGCCAACGTCCTGACTTTC. Protein sequence: CASGVPNRSGANVLTF.

On this clonotype itself: At one of its ends the junction is not consistent with the germline gene, which may arise from a read error. V and J are TRBV20-1 and TRBJ1-5, with D unclear. From germline, CDR1 is DFQATT and CDR2 SNEGSKA (reference sequence). The CDR3 sequence is 14 residues long. The CDR3 DNA reads TGCAGTGTCCCCGGAGTAGCGGGCAACCAGCCCCAGCATTTT. Amino acid sequence: CSVPGVAGNQPQHF.

This clonotype was observed at least ten times. J is TRBJ2-7 and V is TRBV27; D possibly corresponds to TRBD1 (6 bases). CDR3 length: 12 residues. From germline, CDR1 is MNHEY and CDR2 SMNVEV (reference sequence). The V and J ends lost 5 bases and 3 bases respectively, with 8 bases between them. The CDR3 here is CASSRGGYEQYF. As DNA, the CDR3 is TGTGCCAGCAGTAGAGGGGGCTACGAGCAGTACTTC.

The chain couples TRBV29-1 to TRBJ2-2; TRBD1 matches 9 bases. Looked up from germline, CDR1 is SQVTM and CDR2 is ANQGSEA. The CDR3 runs to 14 residues. V shed 5 bases and J 6 bases; nucleotides not matched to a gene: 7. CDR3 sequence: CSVPGQGRSGELFF. The CDR3 DNA is TGCAGCGTTCCGGGACAGGGTCGGTCCGGGGAGCTGTTTTTT.

This clonotype was detected a few times. This chain connects TRBV4-3 to TRBJ2-1; D is unresolved. The ends were cut back, 4 bases at V and 8 bases at J, with 12 bases in the middle. Germline V gives CDR1 LGHNA, CDR2 YSLEER. CDR3 length: 13 amino acids. As DNA, the CDR3 is TGCGCCAGCAGCCCTCAAGCAGGCCATGAGCAGTTCTTC. Translating it yields CASSPQAGHEQFF.

This clonotype was counted a few times. The genes are TRBV28 and TRBJ2-4, with D hard to call. This CDR3 comprises 16 residues. Germline-derived CDR1 and CDR2 are MDHEN and SYDVKM. The germline V and J ends were trimmed by 5 bases and 1 base, with 15 bases remaining between them. The CDR3 region has the DNA TGTGCCAGCAGTCGAGCCTCGGAGTGGGCCAAAAACATTCAGTACTTC. It specifies CASSRASEWAKNIQYF.

There are a few counts of this clonotype. This chain links TRBV5-1 with TRBJ1-2, with 9 positions matching TRBD1. The ends lost 2 bases at V and 8 bases at J; junction bases unmatched: 10. The CDR3 consists of 15 residues. Germline values: CDR1 SGHRS, CDR2 YFSETQ. DNA of the CDR3: TGCGCCAGCAGCTTTGGGGACAGGGAATTGCGGGGCTACACCTTC. It yields the protein CASSFGDRELRGYTF. Full variable domain (outside the CDR3, taken from reference TRBV5-1 and TRBJ1-2): KAGVTQTPRYLIKTRGQQVTLSCSPISGHRSVSWYQQTPGQGLQFLFEYFSETQRNKGNFPGRFSGRQFSNSRSEMNVSTLELGDSALYLCASSFGDRELRGYTFGSGTRLTVV.

For this clonotype: The junction departs from germline at one end; a sequencing error may be responsible. The rearrangement links TRBV12-3 or TRBV12-4 to TRBJ1-3, with no clear D. The CDR3 extends over 15 amino acids. The CDR3 nucleotides are TGTGCCAGCAGTCCCGGCGGAGCGTCTGGAAACACCGTATATTTT. Translating gives CASSPGGASGNTVYF.

This clonotype was picked up a small number of times. The chain combines TRBV5-1 with TRBJ2-7; TRBD1 might be the D (6 bases). Deletions cut 2 bases from V and 6 bases from J, with 6 bases between. This CDR3 region has 11 residues. Germline V lookup: CDR1 SGHRS, CDR2 YFSETQ. The CDR3 nucleotides are TGCGCCAGCAGCTTACAGGGCGAGCAGTACTTC. Translation gives CASSLQGEQYF.

In its sample, this clonotype was seen a few times. This chain joins TRBV6-5 and TRBJ2-2; 10 bases align to TRBD1. The CDR3 has 17 amino acids. Looked up from germline, CDR1 is MNHEY and CDR2 is SVGAGI. Trimming took 3 bases from V and 4 from J; bases not matched to a gene: 8. The CDR3 spells CASSYSRQGAGTGELFF. In nucleotides, the CDR3 is TGTGCCAGCAGTTATTCTAGACAGGGGGCTGGCACCGGGGAGCTGTTTTTT.

This clonotype was picked up a small number of times. It may be a read error: a sequence one base away is much more abundant. The chain recombines TRBV28 with TRBJ2-7, with TRBD2 identical over 7 bases. J lost 9 bases, V lost 3 bases, and 5 bases had no gene match. The CDR3 length is 12 residues. Germline CDR1 and CDR2: MDHEN and SYDVKM. The DNA for the CDR3 is TGTGCCAGCAGTTTTCTAGCGGACGGGCAGTACTTC. Amino acid sequence: CASSFLADGQYF. The whole variable domain, filled in from reference TRBV28 and TRBJ2-7, reads DVKVTQSSRYLVKRTGEKVFLECVQDMDHENMFWYRQDPGLGLRLIYFSYDVKMKEKGDIPEGYSVSREKKERFSLILESASTNQTSMYLCASSFLADGQYFGPGTRLTVT.

CDR3 coding DNA: TGTGCCAGCAGCTCCGGACGAAGGAGAGACGCTGAAGCTTTCTTT. Translating it yields CASSSGRRRDAEAFF. The chain joins TRBV7-3 to TRBJ1-1; no firm D call. CDR3 length: 15 residues. Trimming stripped 4 bases from V and 6 bases from J, with 18 bases between. Germline V gene sequence: CDR1 SGHTA, CDR2 FQGTGA.

This clonotype was picked up a small number of times. This chain joins TRBV7-2 and TRBJ1-4; the match to TRBD1 covers 8 bases. The CDR3 loop spans 17 amino acids. After removal of 5 bases from V and 8 bases from J, the junction contained 16 bases not matched to a gene. Germline V gene data show CDR1 as SGHTA and CDR2 as FQGNSA. CDR3 sequence: CASSQYRDRPLSEKLFF. The CDR3 DNA sequence: TGTGCCAGCAGCCAGTACCGGGACAGGCCTCTAAGCGAAAAACTGTTTTTT.

The chain uses TRBV6-2 or TRBV6-3 and TRBJ2-5; D may be TRBD2 (7 bases). The CDR3 extends over 13 amino acids. The V gene's germline CDR1 is MNHEY and CDR2 SVGEGT. Between the trimmed V and J ends, which lost 7 bases and 6 bases, there was a span of 15 bases. The CDR3 DNA reads TGTGCCAGCAAATCGGGGGGCGTGAAGACCCAGTACTTC. This encodes CASKSGGVKTQYF.

This clonotype has more than one count but fewer than ten. This chain uses TRBV7-2 with TRBJ1-1, with a possible D match to TRBD1 (6 bases). This CDR3 comprises 14 residues. V was shortened by 5 bases and J by 8 bases, with 18 bases between the two germline ends. Germline V gene lookup returns CDR1 SGHTA and CDR2 FQGNSA. In nucleotides, the CDR3 is TGTGCCAGCAGCCCTCAATCCGGGGGCTCGGAAGCTTTCTTT. It translates to CASSPQSGGSEAFF.

The sample holds a few counts of this clonotype. The genes are TRBV6-5 and TRBJ1-5, with D unresolved. The CDR3 is 14 amino acids. The germline gives CDR1 MNHEY, CDR2 SVGAGI. V was cut by 2 bases and J by 6 bases, with 11 bases left in between. CDR3 sequence reads: CASSYTVNTQPQHF. For the CDR3, the DNA is TGTGCCAGCAGTTACACCGTGAACACTCAGCCCCAGCATTTT.

CDR3 nucleotide sequence: TGTGCCAGCAGCCCGCTAGCGATCGGATTCTACGAGCAGTACTTC. It encodes CASSPLAIGFYEQYF. The genes are TRBV7-2 and TRBJ2-1; possible D gene TRBD2, 6 bases. The last part of the DNA fits TRBJ2-7 better; the J call may be wrong. CDR1 is SGHTA, CDR2 FQGNSA, per germline. The CDR3 extends over 15 amino acids.

Only a few counts were recorded for this clonotype. This sequence joins TRBV7-9 and TRBJ2-5; D is undetermined. Deletions cut 3 bases from V and 5 bases from J, with 13 bases between. The CDR3 loop spans 14 amino acids. Germline V CDR1 and CDR2: SEHNR, FQNEAQ (reference sequence). The CDR3 DNA reads TGTGCCAGCAGCTTGGACGTTCTCGGGGAGACCCAGTACTTC. Protein sequence: CASSLDVLGETQYF.

This clonotype turned up a few times. The rearrangement joins TRBV4-3 to TRBJ1-6; D call uncertain. Between the trimmed V and J ends, which lost 0 bases and 9 bases, there was a span of 18 bases. Germline loops: CDR1 LGHNA, CDR2 YSLEER. This CDR3 has 17 residues. In nucleotides, the CDR3 is TGCGCCAGCAGCCAAGATTCACCGCGGGAAGAGGGTTCACCCCTCCACTTT. This encodes CASSQDSPREEGSPLHF.